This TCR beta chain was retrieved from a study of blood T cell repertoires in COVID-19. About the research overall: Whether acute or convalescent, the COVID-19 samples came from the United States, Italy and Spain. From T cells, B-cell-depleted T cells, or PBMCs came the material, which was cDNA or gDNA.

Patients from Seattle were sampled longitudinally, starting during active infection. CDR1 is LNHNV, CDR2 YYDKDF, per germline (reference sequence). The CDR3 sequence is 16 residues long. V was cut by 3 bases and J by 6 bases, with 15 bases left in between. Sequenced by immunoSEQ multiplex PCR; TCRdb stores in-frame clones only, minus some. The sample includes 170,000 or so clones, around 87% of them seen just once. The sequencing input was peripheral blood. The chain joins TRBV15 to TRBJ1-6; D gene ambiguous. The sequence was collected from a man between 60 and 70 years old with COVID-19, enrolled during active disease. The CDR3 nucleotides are TGTGCCACCAGCAGCAAGCCGGGAGGAGGTAATTCACCCCTCCACTTT. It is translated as CATSSKPGGGNSPLHF. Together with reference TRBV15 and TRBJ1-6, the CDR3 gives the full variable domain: DAMVIQNPRYQVTQFGKPVTLSCSQTLNHNVMYWYQQKSSQAPKLLFHYYDKDFNNEADTPDNFQSRRPNTSFCFLDIRSPGLGDTAMYLCATSSKPGGGNSPLHFGNGTRLTVT.